A selection of T cell receptor beta chains follows, all from one sample in a study of blood T cell repertoires in COVID-19. TCRdb's table, derived via immunoSEQ multiplex PCR, lists solely in-frame clones and lacks some. The sample contains 220,000 or so clones, 80% to 85% of which appear only once. The sample comprised peripheral blood. These receptor sequences come from a woman between 25 and 40 years old who had recovered from COVID-19. Both conserved end residues are part of each CDR3. Each record gives: clone size, V gene, J gene, D gene, CDR3 protein, CDR3 DNA. The D gene is left open where the match is weak. Not every row has a clone size; where given, it reads once, few, many or a size class.

few,TRBV28,TRBJ1-4,TRBD1,CASSTTPGQGSDEKLFF,TGTGCCAGCAGTACCACGCCGGGACAGGGGTCAGATGAAAAACTGTTTTTT
NA,TRBV27,TRBJ2-5,TRBD2,CASSSFTSGRQTQYF,TGTGCCAGCAGTTCCTTCACTAGCGGGAGGCAGACCCAGTACTTC
NA,TRBV5-1,TRBJ2-6,NA,CASSHRSGNSGANVLTF,TGCGCCAGCAGCCACCGATCAGGAAACTCTGGGGCCAACGTCCTGACTTTC
NA,TRBV28,TRBJ2-5,NA,CASSEYQETQYF,TGTGCCAGCAGTGAGTACCAAGAGACCCAGTACTTC
NA,TRBV28,TRBJ2-3,NA,CASSFGRDGDTQYF,TGTGCCAGCAGTTTTGGCAGGGATGGAGATACGCAGTATTTT
NA,TRBV5-1,TRBJ2-7,NA,CASSFVRDSLNYEQYF,TGCGCCAGCAGCTTCGTTCGGGACTCCCTCAACTACGAGCAGTACTTC
NA,TRBV30,TRBJ1-5,NA,CAWSDSNNQPQHF,TGTGCCTGGAGTGACAGTAACAATCAGCCCCAGCATTTT
NA,TRBV5-1,TRBJ1-2,NA,CASSLEFPTRGYTF,TGCGCCAGCAGCTTGGAGTTCCCCACGAGGGGCTACACCTTC
NA,TRBV30,TRBJ2-5,TRBD2,CAWNGGGPGETQYF,TGTGCCTGGAATGGGGGAGGGCCGGGGGAGACCCAGTACTTC
few,TRBV6-6,TRBJ1-3,NA,CASSWRGGGSGNTIYF,TGTGCCAGCAGTTGGAGGGGCGGGGGCTCTGGAAACACCATATATTTT
NA,TRBV6-6,TRBJ1-5,TRBD1,CASVTGSNQPQHF,TGTGCCAGCGTGACAGGGAGCAATCAGCCCCAGCATTTT
NA,TRBV13,TRBJ2-3,NA,CASKRRSTDTQYF,TGTGCCAGCAAGAGGCGAAGCACAGATACGCAGTATTTT
NA,TRBV28,TRBJ2-3,TRBD2,CASSPLPSGILGDTQYF,TGTGCCAGCAGCCCCCTTCCTAGCGGGATTTTAGGAGATACGCAGTATTTT
NA,TRBV27,TRBJ2-1,TRBD2,CASTPGLAFNEQFF,TGTGCCAGCACGCCGGGACTAGCGTTCAATGAGCAGTTCTTC
NA,TRBV7-2,TRBJ1-6,NA,CASSLRGGAGSPLHF,TGTGCCAGCAGCTTACGGGGGGGGGCCGGTTCACCCCTCCACTTT
once,TRBV6-5,TRBJ1-5,TRBD1,CASRGGQGNQPQHF,TGTGCCAGCAGAGGGGGACAGGGTAATCAGCCCCAGCATTTT
NA,TRBV4-2,TRBJ2-3,TRBD2,CASSQDHLRTSGRRYSTDTQYF,TGTGCCAGCAGCCAAGATCACCTCCGGACTAGCGGGAGAAGATATAGCACAGATACGCAGTATTTT
NA,TRBV28,TRBJ1-2,TRBD1,CASSSTVSGQGLSGYTF,TGTGCCAGCAGTTCTACCGTTTCGGGACAGGGGCTAAGTGGCTACACCTTC
NA,TRBV19,TRBJ1-2,TRBD1,CASSSDRVTNYGYTF,TGTGCCAGTAGTTCCGACAGGGTTACTAACTATGGCTACACCTTC
once,TRBV5-3,TRBJ2-4,NA,CARSLEQLAKNIQYF,TGTGCCAGAAGCTTGGAACAGCTAGCCAAAAACATTCAGTACTTC
NA,TRBV3-1/TRBV3-2,TRBJ2-7,TRBD1,CASSRTGDAYEQYF,TGTGCCAGCAGCCGGACAGGGGACGCCTACGAGCAGTACTTC
few,TRBV12-3/TRBV12-4,TRBJ1-4,NA,CASSADEKLFF,TGTGCCAGCAGCGCGGATGAAAAACTGTTTTTT
NA,TRBV30,TRBJ1-4,TRBD1,CAWRLTGGIRKLFF,TGTGCCTGGAGGTTGACAGGGGGAATTCGAAAACTGTTTTTT
few,TRBV9,TRBJ2-2,TRBD2,CASSVPRGDANTGELFF,TGTGCCAGCAGCGTACCCCGGGGGGACGCGAACACCGGGGAGCTGTTTTTT
NA,TRBV6-5,TRBJ2-7,TRBD1,CASSQISGGEQYF,TGTGCCAGCAGCCAGATCTCAGGGGGCGAGCAGTACTTC
NA,TRBV6-5,TRBJ2-1,TRBD2,CASWTSGSLREQFF,TGTGCCAGCTGGACTAGCGGGAGCTTAAGGGAGCAGTTCTTC
NA,TRBV19,TRBJ2-5,NA,CASSTSGRGGGQETQYF,TGTGCCAGTAGTACCTCTGGGAGAGGGGGTGGGCAAGAGACCCAGTACTTC
NA,TRBV27,TRBJ2-3,TRBD2,CASSLLFSGRGDTQYF,TGTGCCAGCAGTTTATTGTTTAGCGGGAGAGGAGATACGCAGTATTTT
NA,TRBV28,TRBJ1-1,NA,CASSLDTAEPAEAFF,TGTGCCAGCAGTTTAGACACCGCCGAGCCCGCTGAAGCTTTCTTT
NA,TRBV19,TRBJ1-3,TRBD1,CASSRRTGIELSGNTIYF,TGTGCCAGTAGTAGAAGGACAGGGATTGAACTCTCTGGAAACACCATATATTTT
NA,TRBV10-3,TRBJ2-7,NA,CAIRRSTGPYEQYF,TGTGCCATCAGGAGATCGACAGGTCCCTACGAGCAGTACTTC
NA,TRBV5-1,TRBJ2-3,TRBD2,CASSLPGLAGGPTDTQYF,TGCGCCAGCAGCTTACCGGGACTAGCGGGAGGTCCCACAGATACGCAGTATTTT